The 12 T cell receptor beta chains below were found in one sample sequenced in a study of T cell repertoires in cytomegalovirus infection. TCRdb analysed the reads with MiXCR anew, one entry per CDR3 protein. The sample contains approximately 910,000 distinct CDR3 sequences, roughly a third of which appear only once. These TCRs' antigens remain unknown. The sequences come from cultured CD8+ T cells from PBMCs, collected from culture after CMV antigen stimulation. These receptors came from a human donor in good health (CMV status not recorded). Some clones in this sample may be carry-over from other donors' samples.

Many counts were recorded for this clonotype. The chain couples TRBV7-6 to TRBJ2-7; a weak D match, TRBD2 (6 bases). The CDR3 extends over 15 amino acids. Germline assignment: CDR1 SGHVS and CDR2 FNYEAQ. V lost 1 base and J lost 3, with 13 bases in between. CDR3 in amino acids: CASSLGGGANYEQYV. The CDR3 nucleotides read TGTGCCAGCAGCTTAGGTGGCGGGGCTAACTACGAGCAGTACGTC.

This sequence joins TRBV6-5 and TRBJ2-1, with D tentatively TRBD2 (6 bases). Looked up from germline, CDR1 is MNHEY and CDR2 is SVGAGI. The CDR3 loop spans 18 amino acids. Trimming left V 5 bases short and J 0 bases short, with 20 bases between. As DNA, the CDR3 is TGTGCCAGCAGTGCCCAATCGAGCGGGCTGAGCTCCTACAATGAGCAGTTCTTC. This translates into CASSAQSSGLSSYNEQFF.

The rearrangement joins TRBV24-1 to TRBJ1-2, with D perhaps matching TRBD1 (5 bases). Germline CDR1 KGHDR, CDR2 SFDVKD. The CDR3 totals 13 residues. Trimming left V 3 bases short and J 6 bases short, with 10 bases between. This chain's CDR3 is CATSDGTEDGYTF. In DNA, the CDR3 is TGTGCCACCAGTGATGGGACGGAGGATGGCTACACCTTC.

The gene calls are TRBV7-9 and TRBJ2-7, with TRBD2 identical over 9 bases. CDR3 length: 14 amino acids. In germline, CDR1 is SEHNR, CDR2 FQNEAQ (reference sequence). The V gene end was trimmed by 5 bases and the J gene end by 3 bases; junction bases not matched to a gene: 5. CDR3 protein: CASSPSGAVYEQYV. CDR3 in DNA: TGTGCCAGCAGCCCTAGCGGGGCCGTCTACGAGCAGTACGTC.

The rearrangement uses TRBV6-2 or TRBV6-3 and TRBJ2-3, with D hard to call. Germline CDR1 and CDR2: MNHEY and SVGEGT. This CDR3 is 15 amino acids long. V lost 7 bases and J lost 2, with 16 bases in between. This chain's CDR3 is CASTRGYQYTDTQYF. CDR3 bases: TGTGCCAGCACCCGTGGCTACCAATACACAGATACGCAGTATTTT.

V is TRBV27 and J is TRBJ2-3; D might be TRBD1 (5 bases). The V end lost 5 bases, the J end lost 2 bases, and 20 bases lay between the germline ends. The CDR3 spans 17 residues. Germline V gives CDR1 MNHEY, CDR2 SMNVEV (reference sequence). In nucleotides, the CDR3 is TGTGCCAGCAGTACCCAAGGGGCCATAATAGACACAGATACGCAGTATTTT. Its protein is CASSTQGAIIDTDTQYF.

This clonotype was recorded once. This may stem from a read error, because a much larger clone lies one nucleotide away. The rearrangement uses TRBV12-3 or TRBV12-4 and TRBJ2-7, with a tentative D call TRBD2 (6 bases). This CDR3 is 12 amino acids long. The V and J ends lost 4 bases and 8 bases respectively, with 12 bases between them. CDR3 amino acids: CASSSGGVKQYV. The CDR3 DNA is TGTGCCAGCAGTTCGGGCGGGGTCAAGCAGTACGTC.

The chain couples TRBV7-9 to TRBJ2-2; the D gene is possibly TRBD2 (6 bases). V lost 7 bases to trimming and J lost 4 bases, with 19 bases between them. The germline V gene encodes CDR1 SEHNR and CDR2 FQNEAQ (reference sequence). The CDR3 contains 16 residues. This CDR3 is CASTPPGRTPTGELFF. CDR3 coding DNA: TGTGCCAGCACCCCCCCGGGGAGGACACCCACCGGGGAGCTGTTTTTT.

This chain joins TRBV12-3 or TRBV12-4 and TRBJ1-2; tentative D call: TRBD1 (5 bases). V was shortened by 6 bases and J by 4 bases, with 12 bases between the two germline ends. The CDR3 extends over 13 amino acids. CDR3 amino acids: CASSRTGLYGYTF. In DNA form, the CDR3 reads TGTGCCAGCAGCAGAACAGGACTCTATGGCTACACCTTC.

This clonotype was picked up a small number of times. The chain links TRBV27 to TRBJ2-4; 14 positions match TRBD2. J gave up 15 bases and V 5 bases, and 9 bases lay outside the gene matches. This CDR3 region has 14 residues. The V gene's germline CDR1 is MNHEY and CDR2 SMNVEV (reference sequence). CDR3 in amino acids: CASSAGLAGAVTYF. The DNA of the CDR3 is TGTGCCAGCAGTGCGGGACTAGCGGGGGCCGTGACGTACTTC.

This clonotype showed up many times. This chain links TRBV7-6 with TRBJ1-6; no reliable D call. CDR1 and CDR2 (germline): SGHVS, FNYEAQ. CDR3 length: 15 amino acids. Trimming took off 5 bases at V and 10 bases at J, with 18 bases between the two ends. The CDR3 nucleotides read TGTGCCAGCAGCCCCCTCGGGGTTGTAGGCTCACCCCTCCACTTT. As protein: CASSPLGVVGSPLHF.

The chain employs TRBV6-2 or TRBV6-3 and TRBJ2-1, with 9 bases fitting TRBD2. Unmatched junction bases numbered 15, after V lost 6 bases and J lost 12 bases. Germline V CDR1 and CDR2: MNHEY, SVGEGT. The CDR3 loop spans 15 amino acids. CDR3 sequence: CASRKVTSGGFAQFF. CDR3 nucleotides: TGTGCCAGCAGGAAAGTGACTAGCGGCGGGTTCGCGCAGTTCTTC.